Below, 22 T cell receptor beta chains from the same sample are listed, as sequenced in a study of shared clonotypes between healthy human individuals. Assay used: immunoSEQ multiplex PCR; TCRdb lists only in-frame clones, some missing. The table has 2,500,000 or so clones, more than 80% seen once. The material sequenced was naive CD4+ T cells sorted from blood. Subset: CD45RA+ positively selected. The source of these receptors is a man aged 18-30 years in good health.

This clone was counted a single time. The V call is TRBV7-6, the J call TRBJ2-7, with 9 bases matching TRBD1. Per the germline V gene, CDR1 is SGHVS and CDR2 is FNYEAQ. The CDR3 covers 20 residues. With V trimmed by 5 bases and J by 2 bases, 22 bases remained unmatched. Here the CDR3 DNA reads TGTGCCAGCAGCCTTAGATCCGGGACAGGGATGACGGGCCCGACCTACGAGCAGTACTTC. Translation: CASSLRSGTGMTGPTYEQYF. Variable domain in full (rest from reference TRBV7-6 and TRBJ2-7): GAGVSQSPRYKVTKRGQDVALRCDPISGHVSLYWYRQALGQGPEFLTYFNYEAQQDKSGLPNDRFSAERPEGSISTLTIQRTEQRDSAMYRCASSLRSGTGMTGPTYEQYFGPGTRLTVT.

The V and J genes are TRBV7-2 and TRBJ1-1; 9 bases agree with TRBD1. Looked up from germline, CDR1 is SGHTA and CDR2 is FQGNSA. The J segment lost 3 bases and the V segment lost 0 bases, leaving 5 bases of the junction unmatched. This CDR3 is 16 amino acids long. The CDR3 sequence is CASSLAWDREHTEAFF. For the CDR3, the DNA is TGTGCCAGCAGCTTAGCATGGGACAGGGAACACACTGAAGCTTTCTTT.

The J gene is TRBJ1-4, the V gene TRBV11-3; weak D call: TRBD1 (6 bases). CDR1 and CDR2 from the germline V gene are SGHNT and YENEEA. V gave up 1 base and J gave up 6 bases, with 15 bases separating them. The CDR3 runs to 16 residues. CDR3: CASSLVAGAGDEKLFF. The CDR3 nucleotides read TGTGCCAGCAGCTTAGTGGCAGGGGCGGGGGATGAAAAACTGTTTTTT. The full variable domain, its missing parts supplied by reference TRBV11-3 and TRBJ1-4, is EAGVVQSPRYKIIEKKQPVAFWCNPISGHNTLYWYLQNLGQGPELLIRYENEEAVDDSQLPKDRFSAERLKGVDSTLKIQPAELGDSAVYLCASSLVAGAGDEKLFFGSGTQLSVL.

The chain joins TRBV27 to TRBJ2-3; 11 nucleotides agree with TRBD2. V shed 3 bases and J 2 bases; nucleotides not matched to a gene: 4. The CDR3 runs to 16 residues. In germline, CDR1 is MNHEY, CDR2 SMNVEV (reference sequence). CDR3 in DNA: TGTGCCAGCAGTTTCAAGACTAGCGGGATCACAGATACGCAGTATTTT. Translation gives CASSFKTSGITDTQYF.

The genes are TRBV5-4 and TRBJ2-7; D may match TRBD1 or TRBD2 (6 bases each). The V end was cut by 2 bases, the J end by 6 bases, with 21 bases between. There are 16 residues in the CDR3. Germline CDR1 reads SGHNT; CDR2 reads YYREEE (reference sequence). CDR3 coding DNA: TGTGCCAGCAGCTTAGGAGGGATAGGGCTAGGGGGCGAGCAGTACTTC. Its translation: CASSLGGIGLGGEQYF. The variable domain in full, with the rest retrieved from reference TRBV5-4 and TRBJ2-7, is ETGVTQSPTHLIKTRGQQVTLRCSSQSGHNTVSWYQQALGQGPQFIFQYYREEENGRGNFPPRFSGLQFPNYSSELNVNALELDDSALYLCASSLGGIGLGGEQYFGPGTRLTVT.

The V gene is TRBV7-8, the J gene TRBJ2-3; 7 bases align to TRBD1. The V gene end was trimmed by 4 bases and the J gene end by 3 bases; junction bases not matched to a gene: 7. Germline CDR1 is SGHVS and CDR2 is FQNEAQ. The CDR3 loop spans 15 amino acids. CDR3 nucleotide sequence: TGTGCCAGCAGCTCAGGACAGGTGAGGACAGATACGCAGTATTTT. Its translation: CASSSGQVRTDTQYF.

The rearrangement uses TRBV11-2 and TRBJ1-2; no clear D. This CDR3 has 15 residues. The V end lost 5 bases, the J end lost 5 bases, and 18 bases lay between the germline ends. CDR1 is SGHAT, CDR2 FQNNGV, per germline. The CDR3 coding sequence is TGTGCCAGCAGCCCACTCCGGACGGAACATTATGGCTACACCTTC. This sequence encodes CASSPLRTEHYGYTF.

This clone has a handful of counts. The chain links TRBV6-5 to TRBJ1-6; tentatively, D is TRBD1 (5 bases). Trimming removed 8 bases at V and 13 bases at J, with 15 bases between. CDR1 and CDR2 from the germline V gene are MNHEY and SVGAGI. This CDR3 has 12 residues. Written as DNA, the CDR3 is TGTGCCAGCGTTGGGACCACGGGTCCCCTCCACTTT. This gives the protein CASVGTTGPLHF.

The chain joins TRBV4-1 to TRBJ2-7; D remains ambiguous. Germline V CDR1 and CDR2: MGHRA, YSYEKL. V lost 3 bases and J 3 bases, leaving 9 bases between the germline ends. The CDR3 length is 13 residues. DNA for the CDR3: TGCGCCAGCAGCCATGACCTCCACTACGAGCAGTACTTC. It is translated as CASSHDLHYEQYF.

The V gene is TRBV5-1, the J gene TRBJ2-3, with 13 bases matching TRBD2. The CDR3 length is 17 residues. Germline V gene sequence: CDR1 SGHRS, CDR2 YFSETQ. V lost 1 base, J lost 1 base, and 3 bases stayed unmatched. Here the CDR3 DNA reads TGCGCCAGCAGCTTGCCCGGACTAGCGGGGGGCACAGATACGCAGTATTTT. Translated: CASSLPGLAGGTDTQYF.

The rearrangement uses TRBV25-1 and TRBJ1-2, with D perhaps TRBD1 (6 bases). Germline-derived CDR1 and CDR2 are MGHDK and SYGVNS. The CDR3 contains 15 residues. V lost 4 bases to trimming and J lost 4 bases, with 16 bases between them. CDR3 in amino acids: CASSVPGAVGYGYTF. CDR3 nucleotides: TGTGCCAGCAGTGTCCCGGGGGCGGTTGGCTATGGCTACACCTTC.

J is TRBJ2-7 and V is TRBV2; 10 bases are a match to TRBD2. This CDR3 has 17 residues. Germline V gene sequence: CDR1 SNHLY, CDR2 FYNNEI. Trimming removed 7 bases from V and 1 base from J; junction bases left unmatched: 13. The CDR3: CASTISLTSGPSYEQYF. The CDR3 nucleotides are TGTGCCAGCACTATCAGCCTGACTAGCGGGCCTTCCTACGAGCAGTACTTC. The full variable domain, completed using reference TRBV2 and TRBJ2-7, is EPEVTQTPSHQVTQMGQEVILRCVPISNHLYFYWYRQILGQKVEFLVSFYNNEISEKSEIFDDQFSVERPDGSNFTLKIRSTKLEDSAMYFCASTISLTSGPSYEQYFGPGTRLTVT.

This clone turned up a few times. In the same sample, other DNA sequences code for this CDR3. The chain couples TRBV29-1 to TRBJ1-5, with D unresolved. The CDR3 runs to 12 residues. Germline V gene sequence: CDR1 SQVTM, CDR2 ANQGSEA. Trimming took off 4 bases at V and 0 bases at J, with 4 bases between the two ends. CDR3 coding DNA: TGCAGCGTTGCCGGTAGCAATCAGCCCCAGCATTTT. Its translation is CSVAGSNQPQHF. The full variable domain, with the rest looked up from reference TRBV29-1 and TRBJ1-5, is SAVISQKPSRDICQRGTSLTIQCQVDSQVTMMFWYRQQPGQSLTLIATANQGSEATYESGFVIDKFPISRPNLTFSTLTVSNMSPEDSSIYLCSVAGSNQPQHFGDGTRLSIL.

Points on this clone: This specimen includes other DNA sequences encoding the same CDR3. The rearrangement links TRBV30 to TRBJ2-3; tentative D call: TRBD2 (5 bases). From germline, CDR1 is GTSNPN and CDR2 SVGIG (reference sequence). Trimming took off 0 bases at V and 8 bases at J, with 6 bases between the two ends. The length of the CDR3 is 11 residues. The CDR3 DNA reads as TGTGCCTGGAGTGTACTAGGTACGCAGTATTTT. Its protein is CAWSVLGTQYF.

DNA of the CDR3: TGTGCCAGCAGCCAAGAGGGCACGGGTGGCTACACCTTC. It encodes CASSQEGTGGYTF. The J gene is TRBJ1-2, the V gene TRBV4-2; D not resolved. CDR1 LGHNA and CDR2 YNFKEQ come from the germline V gene. This CDR3 has 13 residues. Between the trimmed V and J ends, which lost 0 bases and 7 bases, there was a span of 9 bases.

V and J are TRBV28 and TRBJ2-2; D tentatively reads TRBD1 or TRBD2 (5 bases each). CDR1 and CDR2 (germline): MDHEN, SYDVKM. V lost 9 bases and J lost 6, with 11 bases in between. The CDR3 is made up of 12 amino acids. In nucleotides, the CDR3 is TGTGCCAGTACTCAGGGAGCCGGGGAGCTGTTTTTT. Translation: CASTQGAGELFF.

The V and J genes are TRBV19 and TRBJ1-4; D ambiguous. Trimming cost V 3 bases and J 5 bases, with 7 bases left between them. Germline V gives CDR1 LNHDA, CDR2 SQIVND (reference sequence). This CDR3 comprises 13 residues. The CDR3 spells CASSILGNEKLFF. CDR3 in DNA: TGTGCCAGTAGTATTTTGGGGAATGAAAAACTGTTTTTT.

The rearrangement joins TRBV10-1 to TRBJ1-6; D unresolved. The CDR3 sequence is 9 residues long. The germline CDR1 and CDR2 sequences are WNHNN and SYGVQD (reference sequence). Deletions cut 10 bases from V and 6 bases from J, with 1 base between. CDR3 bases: TGCGCCATTAATTCACCCCTCCACTTT. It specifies CAINSPLHF.

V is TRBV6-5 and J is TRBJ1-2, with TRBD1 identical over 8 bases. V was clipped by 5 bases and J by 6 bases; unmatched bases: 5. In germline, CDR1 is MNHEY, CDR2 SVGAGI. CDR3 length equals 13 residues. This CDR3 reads CASSRDRGHGYTF. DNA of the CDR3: TGTGCCAGCAGTCGCGACAGGGGCCATGGCTACACCTTC.

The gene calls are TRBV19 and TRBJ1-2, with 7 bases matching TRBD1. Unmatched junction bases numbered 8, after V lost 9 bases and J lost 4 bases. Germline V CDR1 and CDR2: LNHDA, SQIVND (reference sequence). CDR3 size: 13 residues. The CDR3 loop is CASADREAYGYTF. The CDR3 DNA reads TGTGCCAGCGCCGACAGGGAAGCCTATGGCTACACCTTC.

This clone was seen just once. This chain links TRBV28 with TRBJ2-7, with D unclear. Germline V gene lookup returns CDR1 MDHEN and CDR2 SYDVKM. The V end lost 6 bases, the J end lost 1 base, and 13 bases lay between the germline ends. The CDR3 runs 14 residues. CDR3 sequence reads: CASSRGRTSYEQYF. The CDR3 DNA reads TGTGCCAGCAGCAGAGGACGGACGTCCTACGAGCAGTACTTC.

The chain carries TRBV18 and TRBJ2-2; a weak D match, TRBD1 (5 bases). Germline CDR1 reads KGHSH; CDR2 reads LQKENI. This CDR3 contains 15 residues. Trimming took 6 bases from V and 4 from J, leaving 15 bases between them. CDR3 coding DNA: TGTGCCAGCTCTCCTACAGGCCGCCCCACCGGGGAGCTGTTTTTT. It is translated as CASSPTGRPTGELFF.